Listed here is a single TCR beta chain. Its cognate antigen is unknown. The CDR3 sequence is 15 residues long. V shed 2 bases and J 7 bases; nucleotides not matched to a gene: 5. Germline CDR1 and CDR2: MNHEY and SMNVEV (reference sequence). The sample belongs to a study of T cell responses to AZD1222 COVID-19 vaccine. Some clones are missing from TCRdb's copy, which holds only in-frame ones; the method was immunoSEQ multiplex PCR. The top ten clones hold under 3.5% of a sample with fewer than 150,000 clones, around 88% of them seen once. General study findings and limits: Per reports, nearly half of all spike-specific TCRs target regions that are unmutated in variants.

The TCR comes from an adult in good health. This chain uses TRBV27 with TRBJ2-7; TRBD2 matches 13 bases. Sequences were derived from peripheral blood, sampled on day 0 of AZD1222 vaccination. CDR3 bases: TGTGCCAGCAGTTTAGGGACTAGCGGGACTCGGGAGCAGTACTTC. Its protein is CASSLGTSGTREQYF.